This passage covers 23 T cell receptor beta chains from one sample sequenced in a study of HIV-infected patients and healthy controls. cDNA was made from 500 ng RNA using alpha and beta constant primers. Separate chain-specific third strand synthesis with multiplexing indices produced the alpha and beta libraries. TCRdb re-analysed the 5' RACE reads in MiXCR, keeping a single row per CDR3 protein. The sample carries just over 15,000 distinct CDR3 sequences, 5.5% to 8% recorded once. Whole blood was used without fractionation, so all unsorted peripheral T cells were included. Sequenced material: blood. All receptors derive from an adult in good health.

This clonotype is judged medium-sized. The CDR3 reads CASSWKFYYGYTF. CDR3 bases: TGTGCCAGCAGCTGGAAGTTTTACTATGGCTACACCTTC. The V gene is TRBV28, the J gene TRBJ1-2; D ambiguous. V was cut by 6 bases and J by 3 bases, with 11 bases left in between. Per the germline V gene, CDR1 is MDHEN and CDR2 is SYDVKM. The CDR3 runs 13 residues.

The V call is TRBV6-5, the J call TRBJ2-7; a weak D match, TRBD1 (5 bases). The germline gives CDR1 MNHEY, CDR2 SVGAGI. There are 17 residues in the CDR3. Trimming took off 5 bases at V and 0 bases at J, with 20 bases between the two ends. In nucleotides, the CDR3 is TGTGCCAGCAGTCCCACCCTCAGACAGTCGTTCTCCTACGAGCAGTACTTC. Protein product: CASSPTLRQSFSYEQYF.

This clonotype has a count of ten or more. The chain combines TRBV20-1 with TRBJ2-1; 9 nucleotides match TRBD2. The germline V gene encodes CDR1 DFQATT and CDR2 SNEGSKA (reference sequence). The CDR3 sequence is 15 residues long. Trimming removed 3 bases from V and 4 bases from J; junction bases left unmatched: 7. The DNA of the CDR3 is TGCAGTGCTAGTTCCCTTAGCGGGGGATACAATGAGCAGTTCTTC. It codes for CSASSLSGGYNEQFF.

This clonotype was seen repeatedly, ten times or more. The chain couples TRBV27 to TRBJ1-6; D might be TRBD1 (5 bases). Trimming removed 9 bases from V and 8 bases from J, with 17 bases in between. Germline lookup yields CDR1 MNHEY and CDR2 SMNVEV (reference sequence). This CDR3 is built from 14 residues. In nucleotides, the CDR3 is TGTGCCAGTAGAGAGGTTCTAGGGGATTCACCCCTCCACTTT. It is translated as CASREVLGDSPLHF.

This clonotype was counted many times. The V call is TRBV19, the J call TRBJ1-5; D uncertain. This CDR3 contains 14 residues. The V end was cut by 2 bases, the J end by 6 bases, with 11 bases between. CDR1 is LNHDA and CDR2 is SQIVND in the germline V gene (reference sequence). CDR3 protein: CASSIRDRGQPQHF. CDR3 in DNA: TGTGCCAGTAGTATACGCGACCGGGGTCAGCCCCAGCATTTT.

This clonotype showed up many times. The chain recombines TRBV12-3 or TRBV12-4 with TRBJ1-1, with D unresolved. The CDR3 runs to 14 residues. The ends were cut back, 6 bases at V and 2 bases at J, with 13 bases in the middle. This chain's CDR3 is CASRGWTENTEAFF. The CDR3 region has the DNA TGTGCCAGCAGGGGATGGACGGAAAACACTGAAGCTTTCTTT.

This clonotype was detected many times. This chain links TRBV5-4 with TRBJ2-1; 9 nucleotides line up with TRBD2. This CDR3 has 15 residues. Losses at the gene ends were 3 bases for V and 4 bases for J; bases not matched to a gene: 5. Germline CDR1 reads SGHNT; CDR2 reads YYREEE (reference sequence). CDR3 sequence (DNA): TGTGCCAGCAGCTCGGCGGGGGGGTGGTACAATGAGCAGTTCTTC. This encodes CASSSAGGWYNEQFF.

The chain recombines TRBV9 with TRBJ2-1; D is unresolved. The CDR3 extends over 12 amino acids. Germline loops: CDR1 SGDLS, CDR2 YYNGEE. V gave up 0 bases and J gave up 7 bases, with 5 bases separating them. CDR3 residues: CASSVGANEQFF. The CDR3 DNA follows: TGTGCCAGCAGCGTAGGAGCAAATGAGCAGTTCTTC.

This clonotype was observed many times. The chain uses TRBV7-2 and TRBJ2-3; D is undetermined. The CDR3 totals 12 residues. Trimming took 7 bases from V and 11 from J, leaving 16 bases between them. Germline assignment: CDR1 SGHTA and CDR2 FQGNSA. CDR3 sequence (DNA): TGTGCCAGCACCCCGCGCGGTTTGAGGCAGTATTTT. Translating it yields CASTPRGLRQYF.

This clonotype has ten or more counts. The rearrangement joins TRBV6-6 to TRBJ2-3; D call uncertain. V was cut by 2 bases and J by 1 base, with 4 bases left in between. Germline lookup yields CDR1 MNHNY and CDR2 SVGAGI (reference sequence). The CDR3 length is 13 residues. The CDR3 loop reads CASSYTGTDTQYF. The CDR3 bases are TGTGCCAGCAGTTACACTGGCACAGATACGCAGTATTTT.

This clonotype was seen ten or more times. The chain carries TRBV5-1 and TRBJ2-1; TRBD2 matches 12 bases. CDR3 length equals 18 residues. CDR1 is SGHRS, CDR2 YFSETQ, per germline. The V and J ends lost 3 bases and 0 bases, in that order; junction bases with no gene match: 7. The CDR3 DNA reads TGCGCCAGCAGCTCCGGGACTAGCGGGCTAAGCTCCTACAATGAGCAGTTCTTC. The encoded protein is CASSSGTSGLSSYNEQFF. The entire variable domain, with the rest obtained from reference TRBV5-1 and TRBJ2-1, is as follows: KAGVTQTPRYLIKTRGQQVTLSCSPISGHRSVSWYQQTPGQGLQFLFEYFSETQRNKGNFPGRFSGRQFSNSRSEMNVSTLELGDSALYLCASSSGTSGLSSYNEQFFGPGTRLTVL.

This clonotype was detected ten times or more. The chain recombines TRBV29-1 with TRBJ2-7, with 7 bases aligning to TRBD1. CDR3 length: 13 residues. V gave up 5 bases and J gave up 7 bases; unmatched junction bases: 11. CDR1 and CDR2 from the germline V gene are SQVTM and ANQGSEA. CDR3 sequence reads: CSVLSKGGNEQYF. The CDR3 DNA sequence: TGCAGCGTTCTGAGTAAAGGGGGCAATGAGCAGTACTTC.

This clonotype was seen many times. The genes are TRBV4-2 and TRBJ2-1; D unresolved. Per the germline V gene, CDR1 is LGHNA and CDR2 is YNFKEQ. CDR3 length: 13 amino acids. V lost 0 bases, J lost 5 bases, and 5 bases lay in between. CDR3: CASSQEGNNEQFF. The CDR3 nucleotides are TGTGCCAGCAGCCAAGAAGGTAACAATGAGCAGTTCTTC.

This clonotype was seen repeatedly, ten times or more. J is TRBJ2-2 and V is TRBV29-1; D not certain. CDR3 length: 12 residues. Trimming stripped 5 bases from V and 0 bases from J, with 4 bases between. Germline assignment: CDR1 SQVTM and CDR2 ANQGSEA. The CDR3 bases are TGCAGCGTTTGCCCGAACACCGGGGAGCTGTTTTTT. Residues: CSVCPNTGELFF.

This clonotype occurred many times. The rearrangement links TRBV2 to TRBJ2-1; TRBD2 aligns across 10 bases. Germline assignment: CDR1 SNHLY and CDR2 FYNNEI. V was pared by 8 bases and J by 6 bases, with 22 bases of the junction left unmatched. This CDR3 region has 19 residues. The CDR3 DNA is TGTGCCAGCGAGGGATCGAACGGACTAGCGGCAAGGTATTCCAATGAGCAGTTCTTC. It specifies CASEGSNGLAARYSNEQFF.

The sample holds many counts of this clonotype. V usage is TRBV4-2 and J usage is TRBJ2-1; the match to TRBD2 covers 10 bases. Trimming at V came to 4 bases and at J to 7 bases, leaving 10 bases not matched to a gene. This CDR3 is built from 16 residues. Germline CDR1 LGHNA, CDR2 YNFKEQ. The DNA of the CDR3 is TGTGCCAGCAGCCCACCTACAGCGGGGGGGCGAAATGAGCAGTTCTTC. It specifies CASSPPTAGGRNEQFF.

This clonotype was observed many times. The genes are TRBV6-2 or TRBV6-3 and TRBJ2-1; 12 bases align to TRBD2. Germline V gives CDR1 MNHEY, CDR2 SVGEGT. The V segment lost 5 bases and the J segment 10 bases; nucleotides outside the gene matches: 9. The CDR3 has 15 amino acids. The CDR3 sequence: CASSHLLAGGPEQFF. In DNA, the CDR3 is TGTGCCAGCAGTCACTTGCTAGCGGGAGGGCCCGAGCAGTTCTTC.

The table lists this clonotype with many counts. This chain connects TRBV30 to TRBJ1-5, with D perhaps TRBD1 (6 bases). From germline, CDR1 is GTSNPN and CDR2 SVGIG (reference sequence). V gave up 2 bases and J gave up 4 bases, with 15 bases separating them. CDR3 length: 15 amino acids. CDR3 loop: CAWSTSTGQNQPQHF. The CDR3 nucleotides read TGTGCCTGGAGTACATCCACGGGACAAAATCAGCCCCAGCATTTT.

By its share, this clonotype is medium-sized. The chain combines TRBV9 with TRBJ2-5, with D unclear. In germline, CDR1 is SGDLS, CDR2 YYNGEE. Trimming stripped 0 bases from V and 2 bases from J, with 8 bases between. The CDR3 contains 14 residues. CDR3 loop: CASSVGVVQETQYF. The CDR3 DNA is TGTGCCAGCAGCGTAGGAGTGGTGCAAGAGACCCAGTACTTC.

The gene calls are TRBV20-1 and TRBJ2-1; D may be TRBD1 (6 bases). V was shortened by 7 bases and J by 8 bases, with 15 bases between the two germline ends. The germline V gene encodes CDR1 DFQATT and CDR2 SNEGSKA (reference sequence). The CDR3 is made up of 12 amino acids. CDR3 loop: CSVSQGSYEQFF. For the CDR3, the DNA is TGCAGTGTTTCACAGGGAAGCTATGAGCAGTTCTTC.

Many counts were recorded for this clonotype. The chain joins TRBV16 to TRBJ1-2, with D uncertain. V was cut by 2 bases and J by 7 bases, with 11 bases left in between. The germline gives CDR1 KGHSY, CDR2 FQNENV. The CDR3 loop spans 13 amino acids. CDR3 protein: CASSQSGVPGYTF. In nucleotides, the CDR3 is TGTGCCAGCAGCCAAAGTGGAGTGCCTGGCTACACCTTC.

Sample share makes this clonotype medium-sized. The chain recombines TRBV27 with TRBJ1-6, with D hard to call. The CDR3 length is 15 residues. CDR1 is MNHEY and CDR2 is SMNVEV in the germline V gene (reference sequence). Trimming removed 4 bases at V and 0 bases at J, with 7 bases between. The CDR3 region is CASSWRGSYNSPLHF. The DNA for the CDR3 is TGTGCCAGCAGTTGGCGGGGCTCCTATAATTCACCCCTCCACTTT.

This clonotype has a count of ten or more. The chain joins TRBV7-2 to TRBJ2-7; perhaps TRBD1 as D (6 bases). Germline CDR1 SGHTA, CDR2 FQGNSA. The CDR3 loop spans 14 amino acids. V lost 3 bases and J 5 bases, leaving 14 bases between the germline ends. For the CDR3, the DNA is TGTGCCAGCAGCTTTTCCCAGGGGCCCAACGAGCAGTACTTC. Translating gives CASSFSQGPNEQYF.